This T cell receptor beta chain originates from a study of neoadjuvant nivolumab and ipilimumab in lung cancer. Study overall: Nivolumab 3 mg/kg was given days 1, 15 and 29, plus ipilimumab 1 mg/kg day 1 in combination.

Only a few counts were recorded for this clone. What it binds is not known. The germline CDR1 and CDR2 sequences are SGHRS and YFSETQ. The V end lost 2 bases, the J end lost 9 bases, and 12 bases lay between the germline ends. This CDR3 has 13 residues. The assay was immunoSEQ multiplex PCR, and TCRdb's table has in-frame clones only and misses some. The top ten hold under 4% of the sample, which has around 10,000 clones, around 80% seen once. Notes on the study in general: Pretherapy blood TCR richness correlated positively with resected tumor richness. TCR richness and clonality were higher in tumors than adjacent uninvolved lung.

The chain is built from TRBV5-1 and TRBJ2-1, with TRBD2 as a possible D gene (6 bases). The starting material was peripheral blood, obtained before neoadjuvant nivolumab, alone or with ipilimumab. This clonotype originated in an adult with non-small cell lung cancer. The CDR3 here is CASSFRTMGEQFF. CDR3 DNA: TGCGCCAGCAGCTTCCGGACTATGGGTGAGCAGTTCTTC.